Listed below are T cell receptor beta chains from one sample, sequenced in a study of control samples from healthy donors and cancer patients. Profiling relied on immunoSEQ multiplex PCR, and the TCRdb table lists in-frame clones only, not all of them. The sample lists 15,000 or so clones, roughly 80% occurring once. Sequencing was performed on formalin-fixed, paraffin-embedded tissue. The receptors were gathered from a female donor with lung cancer. Each CDR3 is given with its conserved first and last residue. The D gene is left open where the match is weak. Size is omitted from some rows. Given values are once, few, many or a class for expanded clones.

j_gene	abundance	d_gene	v_gene	CDR3aa	CDR3nt
TRBJ2-5	.	.	TRBV5-1	CASSSPIDPGTEKETQYF	TGCGCCAGCAGCTCCCCTATTGACCCCGGGACGGAGAAGGAGACCCAGTACTTC
TRBJ2-5	.	.	TRBV7-9	CASSPVEETQYF	TGTGCCAGCAGCCCGGTGGAGGAGACCCAGTACTTC
TRBJ1-6	few	.	TRBV7-8	CASSLAFVGAPLHF	TGTGCCAGCAGCTTAGCATTCGTGGGGGCCCCCCTCCACTTT
TRBJ2-2	.	TRBD2	TRBV9	CASSVGGGPAGELFF	TGTGCCAGCAGCGTGGGGGGAGGGCCTGCCGGGGAGCTGTTTTTT
TRBJ2-7	.	TRBD2	TRBV11-1	CASSLEETSGAYEQYF	TGTGCCAGCAGCTTAGAGGAGACTAGCGGCGCCTACGAGCAGTACTTC
TRBJ2-3	.	.	TRBV6-6	CASSYSLSLGTDTQYF	TGTGCCAGCAGTTACTCGCTTTCCCTAGGGACAGATACGCAGTATTTT
TRBJ2-1	.	TRBD1	TRBV9	CASSDGQGFLNEQFF	TGTGCCAGCAGCGACGGACAGGGATTTCTAAATGAGCAGTTCTTC
TRBJ2-7	.	.	TRBV7-2	CASSSLEIAGEEEQYF	TGTGCCAGCAGCTCCCTAGAGATAGCAGGAGAGGAGGAGCAGTACTTC
TRBJ1-1	.	.	TRBV6-5	CASSSNDRQVAEAFF	TGTGCCAGCAGCTCAAACGATAGACAAGTCGCTGAAGCTTTCTTT
TRBJ2-3	.	TRBD2	TRBV7-2	CASSLRGLAPDTQYF	TGTGCCAGCAGCTTAAGGGGACTAGCCCCAGATACGCAGTATTTT
TRBJ2-7	.	TRBD1	TRBV15	CATSRDSAGGYEQYF	TGTGCCACCAGCAGAGATTCGGCAGGGGGCTACGAGCAGTACTTC
TRBJ1-3	.	.	TRBV7-2	CASSLALGPGAGNIIYF	TGTGCCAGCAGCTTAGCGCTGGGCCCAGGGGCCGGAAACATCATATATTTT
TRBJ2-3	few	TRBD2	TRBV7-9	CASSFTSGRDTQYF	TGTGCCAGCAGCTTTACTAGCGGGCGAGATACGCAGTATTTT
TRBJ2-7	.	.	TRBV7-9	CASRDRGGLQYF	TGTGCCAGCAGAGATAGGGGGGGACTGCAGTACTTC
TRBJ2-3	few	.	TRBV18	CASSPRSDTQYF	TGTGCCAGCTCACCCAGATCGGATACGCAGTATTTT
TRBJ1-1	.	TRBD1	TRBV5-1	CASSLGTGSTEAFF	TGCGCCAGCAGCTTAGGGACAGGGAGTACTGAAGCTTTCTTT